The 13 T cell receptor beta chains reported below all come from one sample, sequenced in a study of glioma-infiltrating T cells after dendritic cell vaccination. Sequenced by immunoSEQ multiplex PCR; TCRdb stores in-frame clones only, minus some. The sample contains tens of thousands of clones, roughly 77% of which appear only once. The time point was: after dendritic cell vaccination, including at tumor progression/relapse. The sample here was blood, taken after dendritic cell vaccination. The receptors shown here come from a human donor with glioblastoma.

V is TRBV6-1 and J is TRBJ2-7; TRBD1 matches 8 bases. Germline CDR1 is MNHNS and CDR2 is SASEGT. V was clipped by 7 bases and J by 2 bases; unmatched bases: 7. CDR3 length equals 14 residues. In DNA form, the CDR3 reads TGTGCCAGCACTTCAGGGGGCAGGACCTACGAGCAGTACTTC. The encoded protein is CASTSGGRTYEQYF.

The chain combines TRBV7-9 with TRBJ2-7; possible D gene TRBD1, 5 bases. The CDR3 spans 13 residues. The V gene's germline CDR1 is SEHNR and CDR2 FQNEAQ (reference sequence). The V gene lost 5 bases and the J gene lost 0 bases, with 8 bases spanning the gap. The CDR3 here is CASSRTGSYEQYV. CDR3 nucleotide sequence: TGTGCCAGCAGCCGCACAGGCTCCTACGAGCAGTACGTC.

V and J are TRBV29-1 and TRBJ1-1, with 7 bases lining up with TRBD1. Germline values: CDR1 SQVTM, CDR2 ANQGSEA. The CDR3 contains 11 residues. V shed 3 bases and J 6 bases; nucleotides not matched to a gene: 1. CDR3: CSVDRGSEAFF. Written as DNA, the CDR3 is TGCAGCGTTGACAGGGGGTCTGAAGCTTTCTTT. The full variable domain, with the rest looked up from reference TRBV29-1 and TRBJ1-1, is SAVISQKPSRDICQRGTSLTIQCQVDSQVTMMFWYRQQPGQSLTLIATANQGSEATYESGFVIDKFPISRPNLTFSTLTVSNMSPEDSSIYLCSVDRGSEAFFGQGTRLTVV.

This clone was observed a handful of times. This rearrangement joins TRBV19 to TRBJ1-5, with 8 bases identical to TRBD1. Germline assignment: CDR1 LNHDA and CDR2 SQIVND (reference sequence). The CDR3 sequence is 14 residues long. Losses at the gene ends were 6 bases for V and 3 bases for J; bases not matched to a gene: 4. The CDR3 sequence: CASRPDRANQPQHF. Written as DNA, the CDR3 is TGTGCCAGTAGACCGGACAGGGCCAATCAGCCCCAGCATTTT.

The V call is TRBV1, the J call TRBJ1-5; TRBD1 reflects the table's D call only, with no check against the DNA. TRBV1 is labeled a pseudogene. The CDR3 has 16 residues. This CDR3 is CTSSQEGQGANQPQHF. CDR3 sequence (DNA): TGCACCAGCAGCCAAGAGGGACAGGGGGCGAATCAGCCCCAGCATTTT.

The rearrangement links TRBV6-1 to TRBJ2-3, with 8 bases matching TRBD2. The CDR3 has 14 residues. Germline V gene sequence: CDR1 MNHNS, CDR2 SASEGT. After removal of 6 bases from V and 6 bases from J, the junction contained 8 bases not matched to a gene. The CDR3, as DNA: TGTGCCAGCAGGAAAAGCGGGAGTTACGATACGCAGTATTTT. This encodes CASRKSGSYDTQYF.

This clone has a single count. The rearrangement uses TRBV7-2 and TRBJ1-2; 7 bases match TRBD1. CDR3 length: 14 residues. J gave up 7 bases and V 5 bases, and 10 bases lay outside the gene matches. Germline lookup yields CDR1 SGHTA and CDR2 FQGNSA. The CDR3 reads CASSRPGQPGGYTF. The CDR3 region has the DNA TGTGCCAGCAGCCGTCCGGGACAGCCCGGTGGCTACACCTTC.

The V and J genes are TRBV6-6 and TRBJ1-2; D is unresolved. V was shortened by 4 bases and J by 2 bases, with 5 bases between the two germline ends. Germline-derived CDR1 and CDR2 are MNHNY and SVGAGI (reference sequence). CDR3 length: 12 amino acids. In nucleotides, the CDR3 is TGTGCCAGCAGTTCCCTAAACTATGGCTACACCTTC. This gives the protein CASSSLNYGYTF.

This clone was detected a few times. The CDR3: CASSPKWDRYTGELFF. CDR3 sequence (DNA): TGTGCCAGTAGTCCGAAATGGGACAGGTACACCGGGGAGCTGTTTTTT. The genes are TRBV19 and TRBJ2-2; TRBD1 matches at 8 bases. The CDR3 runs 16 residues. V gave up 5 bases and J gave up 3 bases; unmatched junction bases: 8. Germline CDR1 LNHDA, CDR2 SQIVND (reference sequence).

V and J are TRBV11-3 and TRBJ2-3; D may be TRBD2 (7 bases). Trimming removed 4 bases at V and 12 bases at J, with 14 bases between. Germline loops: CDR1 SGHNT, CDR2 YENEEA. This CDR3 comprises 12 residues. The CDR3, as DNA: TGTGCCAGCAGCTCCTCGGGGGGCCCCCAGTATTTT. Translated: CASSSSGGPQYF.

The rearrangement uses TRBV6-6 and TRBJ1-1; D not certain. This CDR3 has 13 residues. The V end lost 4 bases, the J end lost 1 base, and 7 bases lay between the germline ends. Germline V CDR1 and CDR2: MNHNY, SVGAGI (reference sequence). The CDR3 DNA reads TGTGCCAGCAGTTTACTCGGGAACACTGAAGCTTTCTTT. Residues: CASSLLGNTEAFF.

The CDR3 region has the DNA TGTGCCAGCAGCTACGGACAGGGGATGGAGACCCAGTACTTC. It specifies CASSYGQGMETQYF. The chain couples TRBV5-4 to TRBJ2-5, with TRBD1 identical over 9 bases. In germline, CDR1 is SGHNT, CDR2 YYREEE (reference sequence). V shed 3 bases and J 5 bases; nucleotides not matched to a gene: 5. CDR3 size: 14 residues.

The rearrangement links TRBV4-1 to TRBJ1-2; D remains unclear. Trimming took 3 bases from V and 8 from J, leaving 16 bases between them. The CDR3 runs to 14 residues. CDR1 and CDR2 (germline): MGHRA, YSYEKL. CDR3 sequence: CASSHGKEPFGYTF. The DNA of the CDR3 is TGCGCCAGCAGCCACGGGAAAGAACCCTTCGGCTACACCTTC.